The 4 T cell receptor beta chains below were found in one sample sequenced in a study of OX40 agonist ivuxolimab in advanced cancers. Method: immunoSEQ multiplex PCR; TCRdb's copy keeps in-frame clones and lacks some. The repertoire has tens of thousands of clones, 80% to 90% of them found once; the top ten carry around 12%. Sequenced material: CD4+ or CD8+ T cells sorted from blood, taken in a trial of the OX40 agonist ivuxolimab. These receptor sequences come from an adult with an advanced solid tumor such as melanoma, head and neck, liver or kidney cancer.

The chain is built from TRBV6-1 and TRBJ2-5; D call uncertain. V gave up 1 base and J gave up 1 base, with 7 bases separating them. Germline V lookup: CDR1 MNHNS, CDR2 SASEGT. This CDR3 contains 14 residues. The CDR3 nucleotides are TGTGCCAGCAGTGAAGATGGCTTCCAAGAGACCCAGTACTTC. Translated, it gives CASSEDGFQETQYF.

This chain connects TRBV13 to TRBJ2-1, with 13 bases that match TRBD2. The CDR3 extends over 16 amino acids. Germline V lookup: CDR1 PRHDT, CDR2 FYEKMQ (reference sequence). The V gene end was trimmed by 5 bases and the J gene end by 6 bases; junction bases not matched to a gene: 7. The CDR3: CASSPFGTSGINEQFF. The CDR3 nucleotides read TGTGCCAGCAGCCCGTTCGGGACTAGCGGGATCAATGAGCAGTTCTTC.

The chain's CDR3 is CASMDSLRGNTEAFF. The CDR3 region has the DNA TGCGCCAGCATGGACAGCCTAAGGGGAAACACTGAAGCTTTCTTT. The chain couples TRBV10-2 to TRBJ1-1, with D perhaps TRBD1 (6 bases). The ends were cut back, 7 bases at V and 2 bases at J, with 17 bases in the middle. Germline values: CDR1 WSHSY, CDR2 SAAADI. The CDR3 sequence is 15 residues long.

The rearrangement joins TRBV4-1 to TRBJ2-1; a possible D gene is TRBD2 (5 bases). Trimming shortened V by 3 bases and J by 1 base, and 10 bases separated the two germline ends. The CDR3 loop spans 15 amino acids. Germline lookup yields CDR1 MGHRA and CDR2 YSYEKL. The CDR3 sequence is CASSHFGESYNEQFF. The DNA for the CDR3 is TGCGCCAGCAGCCATTTCGGGGAGTCCTACAATGAGCAGTTCTTC.